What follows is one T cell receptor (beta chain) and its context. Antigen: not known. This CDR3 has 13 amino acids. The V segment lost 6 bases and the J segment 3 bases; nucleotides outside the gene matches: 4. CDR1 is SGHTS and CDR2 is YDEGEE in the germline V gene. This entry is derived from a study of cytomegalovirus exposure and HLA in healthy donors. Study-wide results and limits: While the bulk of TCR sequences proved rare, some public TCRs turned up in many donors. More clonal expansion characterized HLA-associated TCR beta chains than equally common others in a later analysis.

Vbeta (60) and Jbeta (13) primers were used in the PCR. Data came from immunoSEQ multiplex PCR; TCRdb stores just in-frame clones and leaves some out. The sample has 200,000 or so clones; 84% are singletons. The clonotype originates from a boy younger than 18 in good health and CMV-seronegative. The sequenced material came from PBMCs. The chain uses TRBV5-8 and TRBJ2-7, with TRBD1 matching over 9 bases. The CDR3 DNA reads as TGTGCCAGCAATCCGGACAGGGGCTACGAGCAGTACTTC. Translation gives CASNPDRGYEQYF.